This TCR beta chain was retrieved from a study of T cells in Graves' hyperthyroidism and ophthalmopathy. V shed 4 bases and J 5 bases; nucleotides not matched to a gene: 9. The CDR3 is 15 residues long. Germline lookup yields CDR1 SEHNR and CDR2 FQNEAQ (reference sequence). This clonotype was seen repeatedly, ten times or more. The CDR3 regions of TCR beta were amplified from RNA transcripts. With the HTBI primer set, the TCR CDR3 went through a first round of RT-PCR. TCRdb reprocessed the multiplex PCR reads with MiXCR, giving one entry per CDR3 protein. This table holds roughly 560,000 distinct CDR3 sequences, about 15% found once.

The clonotype originates from a middle-aged woman with Graves' ophthalmopathy. The specimen was blood. This chain uses TRBV7-9 with TRBJ2-5; the match to TRBD2 covers 8 bases. CDR3 nucleotides: TGTGCCAGCAGCTCACCTATTAGCGGGACGGAGACCCAGTACTTC. Protein: CASSSPISGTETQYF.